The present entry profiles one T cell receptor beta chain with its context. The germline gives CDR1 LNHDA, CDR2 SQIVND (reference sequence). Trimming shortened V by 3 bases and J by 8 bases, and 13 bases separated the two germline ends. CDR3 length: 13 residues. Naive CD8 cells were CD45RO-negative, positively selected for CCR7, excluding terminally differentiated effector memory CD45RA+ cells. Every contributor of samples was a Caucasian grown-up residing in Nashville, Tennessee. The table came from immunoSEQ multiplex PCR; TCRdb's copy has only in-frame clones and leaves some out. The table shows about 2,100,000 clones, with 90% to 95% occurring only once. The data originate from a study of shared clonotypes between healthy human individuals.

The sequence derives from a man in his late teens or twenties in good health. Some clones in this sample may be carry-over from other donors' samples. The source material was naive CD8+ T cells from PBMCs. The chain couples TRBV19 to TRBJ1-1; D not resolved. CDR3 nucleotides: TGTGCCAGTAGTATCTTCGAGGGCACCGAAGCTTTCTTT. It yields the protein CASSIFEGTEAFF.